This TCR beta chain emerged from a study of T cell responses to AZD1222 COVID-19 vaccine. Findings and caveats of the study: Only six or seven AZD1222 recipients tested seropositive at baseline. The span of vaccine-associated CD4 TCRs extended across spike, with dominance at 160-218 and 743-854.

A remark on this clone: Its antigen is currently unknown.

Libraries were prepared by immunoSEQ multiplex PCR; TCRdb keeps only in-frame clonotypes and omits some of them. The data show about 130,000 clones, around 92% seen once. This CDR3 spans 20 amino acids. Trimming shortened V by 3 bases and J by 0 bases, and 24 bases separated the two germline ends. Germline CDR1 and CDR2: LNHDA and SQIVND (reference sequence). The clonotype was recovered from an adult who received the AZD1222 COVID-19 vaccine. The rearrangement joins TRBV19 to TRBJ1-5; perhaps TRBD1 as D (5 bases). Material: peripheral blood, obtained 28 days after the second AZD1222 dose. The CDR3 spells CASSIWAGSGRGYSNQPQHF. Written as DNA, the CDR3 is TGTGCCAGTAGTATTTGGGCGGGCTCAGGGAGAGGGTATAGCAATCAGCCCCAGCATTTT.